The rows below give T cell receptor beta chains drawn from one sample of a study of PD-1 blockade in classical Hodgkin lymphoma. Measured with immunoSEQ multiplex PCR; TCRdb has only the in-frame clones, and not every one. Counted here are about 13,000 clones, 90% to 95% occurring once; the ten biggest clones make up 20% to 25%. This material consisted of peripheral blood mononuclear cells (PBMCs), taken at baseline. The receptors derive from a human donor with classical Hodgkin lymphoma. Both conserved end residues are part of each CDR3. A D gene is named only where the DNA matches it firmly. Only some rows state a clone size, as once, few, many or a class for expanded clones.

V gene,CDR3 length,D gene,clone size,J gene,CDR3 protein,CDR3 DNA
TRBV2,18,TRBD2,NA,TRBJ2-1,CASSEGQRLATSYNEQFF,TGTGCCAGCAGTGAAGGACAGAGACTAGCGACATCCTACAATGAGCAGTTCTTC
TRBV13,15,NA,NA,TRBJ2-7,CASSFPATGFYEQYF,TGTGCCAGCAGCTTTCCCGCTACAGGGTTCTACGAGCAGTACTTC
TRBV11-2,16,NA,NA,TRBJ2-7,CASSLESGRPPYEQYF,TGTGCCAGCAGCTTAGAGTCAGGACGGCCCCCCTACGAGCAGTACTTC
TRBV5-1,14,NA,NA,TRBJ1-1,CASSLVRGNTEAFF,TGCGCCAGCAGCTTGGTTAGGGGGAACACTGAAGCTTTCTTT
TRBV30,18,NA,NA,TRBJ2-2,CAWGPTGTYNLNTGELFF,TGTGCCTGGGGCCCTACCGGGACTTATAACTTGAACACCGGGGAGCTGTTTTTT
TRBV7-9,13,TRBD1,NA,TRBJ2-7,CASRGTGPYEQYF,TGTGCCAGCAGAGGGACAGGGCCCTACGAGCAGTACTTC
TRBV12-2,17,NA,NA,TRBJ2-4,CASRLAPFAGTKNIQYF,TGTGCAAGTCGCTTAGCCCCTTTCGCGGGCACCAAAAACATTCAGTACTTC
TRBV4-1,17,NA,NA,TRBJ1-6,CASSQDYSGGRNSPLHF,TGCGCCAGCAGCCAAGACTACTCTGGAGGGAGGAATTCACCCCTCCACTTT
TRBV6-6,14,NA,NA,TRBJ1-2,CASSYGRFPYGYTF,TGTGCCAGCAGTTACGGCAGGTTCCCCTATGGCTACACCTTC
TRBV9,12,NA,NA,TRBJ2-1,CASSVTSNEQFF,TGTGCCAGCAGCGTAACCAGCAATGAGCAGTTCTTC
TRBV13,13,NA,few,TRBJ1-2,CASSFGPGYGYTF,TGTGCCAGCAGCTTCGGCCCCGGATATGGCTACACCTTC
TRBV5-6,12,NA,once,TRBJ2-3,CASSLAKDTQYF,TGTGCCAGCAGCTTAGCAAAGGATACGCAGTATTTT
TRBV4-2,19,TRBD2,NA,TRBJ2-5,CASSRGTSGGERYEETQYF,TGTGCCAGCAGCCGCGGGACTAGCGGGGGGGAGCGGTATGAAGAGACCCAGTACTTC
TRBV10-3,17,NA,NA,TRBJ1-4,CAISEGKLGATNEKLFF,TGTGCCATCAGTGAGGGGAAACTGGGTGCGACTAATGAAAAACTGTTTTTT
TRBV19,11,NA,NA,TRBJ1-1,CASSGDDEAFF,TGTGCCAGTAGTGGTGACGACGAAGCTTTCTTT
TRBV7-9,13,NA,NA,TRBJ2-3,CASAPRTADTQYF,TGTGCCAGCGCGCCGAGGACCGCGGATACGCAGTATTTT
TRBV6-5,15,TRBD2,NA,TRBJ2-3,CASRNSGASTDTQYF,TGTGCCAGCAGAAATAGCGGGGCGAGCACAGATACGCAGTATTTT
TRBV5-4,15,TRBD2,NA,TRBJ2-7,CASSLGREGRYEQYF,TGTGCCAGCAGCTTGGGGCGGGAGGGCCGTTACGAGCAGTACTTC
TRBV5-1,15,NA,NA,TRBJ2-7,CASSLAFPGSIEQYF,TGCGCCAGCAGCTTGGCCTTCCCCGGGAGTATCGAGCAGTACTTC
TRBV6-1,13,NA,NA,TRBJ2-7,CASQGGFPLEQYF,TGTGCCAGCCAAGGAGGCTTCCCGCTCGAGCAGTACTTC
TRBV6-1,18,TRBD2,NA,TRBJ2-2,CASSEVPLAGVVTGELFF,TGTGCCAGCAGTGAAGTCCCTTTAGCGGGCGTCGTCACCGGGGAGCTGTTTTTT
TRBV2,16,NA,NA,TRBJ2-7,CASSGDGNRAHYEQYF,TGTGCCAGCAGTGGGGATGGTAACAGGGCTCACTACGAGCAGTACTTC
TRBV7-2,15,TRBD1,NA,TRBJ1-2,CASSLAPGQTYGYTF,TGTGCCAGCAGCTTGGCGCCGGGACAGACCTATGGCTACACCTTC
TRBV27,16,TRBD1,NA,TRBJ2-7,CASSLEGGEKTYEQYF,TGTGCCAGCAGCCTGGAAGGGGGCGAAAAGACCTACGAGCAGTACTTC
TRBV21-1,17,NA,NA,TRBJ1-1,CASSKDREFEWWAEAFF,TGTGCCAGCAGCAAAGACAGGGAATTTGAGTGGTGGGCTGAAGCTTTCTTT
TRBV7-8,15,NA,NA,TRBJ2-7,CASSQNRDVSYEQYF,TGCGCCAGCAGCCAAAATCGGGACGTTTCCTACGAGCAGTACTTC
TRBV5-1,15,NA,NA,TRBJ1-1,CASSLGRLMNTEAFF,TGCGCCAGCAGCTTGGGGCGGTTAATGAACACTGAAGCTTTCTTT
TRBV5-1,15,TRBD1,once,TRBJ2-2,CASSLGQGDTGELFF,TGCGCCAGCAGCTTGGGACAGGGCGACACCGGGGAGCTGTTTTTT
TRBV19,15,TRBD1,NA,TRBJ2-7,CASSRDRVGSYEQYF,TGTGCCAGTAGTAGGGACAGGGTGGGGTCCTACGAGCAGTACTTC